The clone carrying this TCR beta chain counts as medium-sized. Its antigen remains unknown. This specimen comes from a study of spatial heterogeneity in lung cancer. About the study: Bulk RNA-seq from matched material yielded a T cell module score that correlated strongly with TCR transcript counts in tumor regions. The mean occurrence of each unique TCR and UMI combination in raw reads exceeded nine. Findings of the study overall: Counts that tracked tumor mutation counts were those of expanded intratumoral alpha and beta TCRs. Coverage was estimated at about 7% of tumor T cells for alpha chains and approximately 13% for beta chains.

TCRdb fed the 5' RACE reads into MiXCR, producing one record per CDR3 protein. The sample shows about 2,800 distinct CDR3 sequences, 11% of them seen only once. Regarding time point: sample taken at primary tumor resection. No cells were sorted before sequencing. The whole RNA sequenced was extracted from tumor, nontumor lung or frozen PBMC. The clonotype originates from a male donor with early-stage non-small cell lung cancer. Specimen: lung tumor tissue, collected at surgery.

The CDR3 nucleotides are TGTGCCAGCAGACAGGGGGCGGGCCCAGATACGCAGTATTTT. This translates into CASRQGAGPDTQYF. This rearrangement joins TRBV2 to TRBJ2-3; 9 bases line up with TRBD1. CDR1 and CDR2 from the germline V gene are SNHLY and FYNNEI. The trim removed 6 bases at V and 4 bases at J, leaving 5 bases unmatched. The CDR3 spans 14 residues.